There are many counts of the clone carrying this T cell receptor beta chain. The data stem from a study of identical twins. TCRdb ran MiXCR on the 5' RACE reads and lists one entry per CDR3 protein. The table has approximately 680,000 distinct CDR3 sequences, 7.1% seen once. This CDR3 is 15 amino acids long. V was clipped by 0 bases and J by 4 bases, with 13 bases between them. Germline loops: CDR1 SGHDN, CDR2 FVKESK. The sample was also linked to a second study, of yellow fever vaccine responses in identical twins.

The sequencing input was PBMCs. The rearrangement joins TRBV14 to TRBJ2-7; D may match TRBD1 or TRBD2 (6 bases each). The TCR comes from a woman aged 18-29 years in good health. The CDR3 loop is CASSQDRGRYYEQYF. As DNA, the CDR3 is TGTGCCAGCAGCCAAGATAGGGGGAGGTATTACGAGCAGTACTTC.